The clone carrying this T cell receptor (beta chain) appeared a few times. This sample stems from a study of early T cells in non-severe SARS-CoV-2 infection. Researchers attached unique molecular identifiers to individual cDNA molecules. TCRdb independently ran MiXCR on the 5' RACE reads; one entry per CDR3 protein. The sample holds approximately 62,000 distinct CDR3 sequences, 9.5% to 15% seen once. The sequenced sample was whole blood. This receptor was identified in an adult who was a healthcare worker with PCR-confirmed SARS-CoV-2 infection or an uninfected control (not recorded which).

The CDR3 DNA sequence: TGTGCCAGCAGCTCTGACAGGGGAGAGACCCAGTACTTC. Encoded protein: CASSSDRGETQYF. The gene calls are TRBV7-2 and TRBJ2-5; 8 bases are shared with TRBD1. There are 13 residues in the CDR3. The germline CDR1 and CDR2 sequences are SGHTA and FQGNSA. Trimming at V came to 4 bases and at J to 4 bases, leaving 2 bases not matched to a gene.